These T cell receptor beta chains were read from a single sample in a study of cytomegalovirus exposure and HLA in healthy donors. Repertoires were generated with immunoSEQ multiplex PCR, while TCRdb's copy carries only in-frame clones and drops some. The table shows about 180,000 clones, with about 80% occurring only once. Sequenced material: PBMCs. The receptors derive from a man between 18 and 29 years old in good health and CMV-seronegative. Each CDR3 is given with its conserved first and last residue. The D gene is left open where the match is weak. Only some rows state a clone size, as once, few, many or a class for expanded clones.

size: NA
D: NA
V: TRBV7-9
J: TRBJ2-7
CDR3: CASSSQGGFYEQYF
DNA: TGTGCCAGCAGCTCCCAGGGCGGTTTCTACGAGCAGTACTTC

size: once
D: NA
V: TRBV5-1
J: TRBJ2-5
CDR3: CASSLWSSGSQETQYF
DNA: TGCGCCAGCAGCTTGTGGTCAAGCGGGTCCCAAGAGACCCAGTACTTC

size: few
D: NA
V: TRBV5-1
J: TRBJ2-3
CDR3: CASSSGDIGTDTQYF
DNA: TGCGCCAGCAGCTCAGGGGATATAGGCACAGATACGCAGTATTTT

size: NA
D: NA
V: TRBV14
J: TRBJ2-5
CDR3: CASSQVISGTQYF
DNA: TGTGCCAGCAGCCAAGTTATTTCGGGGACCCAGTACTTC

size: NA
D: TRBD1
V: TRBV19
J: TRBJ1-2
CDR3: CASSTPGGTAVYRYTF
DNA: TGTGCCAGTAGTACACCTGGCGGGACAGCGGTATACCGCTACACCTTC

size: NA
D: TRBD2
V: TRBV5-1
J: TRBJ2-1
CDR3: CASSLGLAVSSYNEQFF
DNA: TGCGCCAGCAGCTTAGGACTAGCGGTAAGCTCCTACAATGAGCAGTTCTTC

size: once
D: TRBD2
V: TRBV9
J: TRBJ2-3
CDR3: CARPRGEGTDTQYF
DNA: TGTGCCAGACCGCGGGGGGAGGGGACAGATACGCAGTATTTT

size: once
D: TRBD1
V: TRBV19
J: TRBJ2-1
CDR3: CASQTGTAYNEQFF
DNA: TGTGCCAGTCAGACCGGGACAGCCTACAATGAGCAGTTCTTC

size: NA
D: TRBD2
V: TRBV14
J: TRBJ2-5
CDR3: CASSQVSSAGGGHQETQYF
DNA: TGTGCCAGCAGCCAAGTTAGTAGCGCGGGGGGCGGTCATCAAGAGACCCAGTACTTC

size: NA
D: NA
V: TRBV7-8
J: TRBJ1-2
CDR3: CASSLVRPSAGSNYGYTF
DNA: TGTGCCAGCAGCTTAGTAAGGCCATCGGCAGGGTCCAACTATGGCTACACCTTC

size: few
D: NA
V: TRBV7-9
J: TRBJ1-1
CDR3: CASSPRLGAGNTEAFF
DNA: TGTGCCAGCAGCCCCCGCCTAGGGGCAGGGAACACTGAAGCTTTCTTT

size: few
D: NA
V: TRBV6-1
J: TRBJ2-7
CDR3: CASSDRLTYEQYF
DNA: TGTGCCAGCAGTGACAGGCTCACCTACGAGCAGTACTTC

size: once
D: NA
V: TRBV5-4
J: TRBJ1-1
CDR3: CASSFPGQLNTEAFF
DNA: TGTGCCAGCAGCTTCCCCGGACAGTTGAACACTGAAGCTTTCTTT

size: NA
D: NA
V: TRBV14
J: TRBJ1-3
CDR3: CASSQHESSASYF
DNA: TGTGCCAGCAGCCAACACGAGTCTTCAGCGTCATATTTT

size: NA
D: NA
V: TRBV11-3
J: TRBJ2-7
CDR3: CASSFNSGPLTATYEQYF
DNA: TGTGCCAGCAGCTTCAATAGCGGACCGCTAACCGCCACCTACGAGCAGTACTTC

size: NA
D: NA
V: TRBV4-1
J: TRBJ1-5
CDR3: CASSSGGGSDQPQHF
DNA: TGCGCCAGCAGCAGTGGGGGGGGATCGGATCAGCCCCAGCATTTT

size: few
D: NA
V: TRBV20-1
J: TRBJ1-1
CDR3: CSGYAITEAFF
DNA: TGCAGTGGGTACGCGATCACTGAAGCTTTCTTT